This T cell receptor (beta chain) is from a study of T cell repertoires in cytomegalovirus infection. About the research overall: In the study, CMV epitopes included recently identified HLA-C-restricted and well-studied HLA-B-restricted ones. Public TCR beta signatures marked donors with CMV infection and the matching HLA. Broader study findings: Summed frequency of public TCR beta families distinguished CMV carriers with the relevant HLA. CMV-specific HLA-C-restricted TCR beta clonotypes dominated the ex vivo response.

Deletions cut 3 bases from V and 7 bases from J, with 13 bases between. There are 14 residues in the CDR3. Germline V gives CDR1 SGHRS, CDR2 YFSETQ. From the reads, TCRdb called clonotypes with MiXCR, one entry per CDR3 protein. The sample holds about 89,000 distinct CDR3 sequences, approximately 30% seen once. On this clonotype: Antigen specificity is unknown.

The clonotype originates from a human donor in good health (CMV status not recorded). Some clones in this sample may be carry-over from other donors' samples. This specimen was CD8+ T cells from cultured PBMCs, taken from culture after CMV antigen stimulation. The chain uses TRBV5-1 and TRBJ1-4, with unresolved D. The CDR3 loop is CASSSFGGFEKLFF. The CDR3 nucleotides read TGCGCCAGCAGCTCGTTTGGTGGTTTTGAAAAACTGTTTTTT.